This passage covers 28 T cell receptor beta chains from one sample sequenced in a study of T cell changes during pregnancy in multiple sclerosis. Method: immunoSEQ multiplex PCR; TCRdb's copy keeps in-frame clones and lacks some. Altogether around 20,000 clones are present, over 80% being singletons, with the ten largest covering 4.5% to 7%. Sequences were derived from CD8+ T cells from peripheral blood mononuclear cells, sampled after pregnancy. These TCRs come from a female donor in good health, enrolled as a control in a pregnancy study.

This rearrangement joins TRBV4-1 to TRBJ1-4; TRBD1 is a possible D gene (5 bases). Trimming removed 0 bases at V and 4 bases at J, with 9 bases between. CDR3 length equals 15 residues. CDR1 is MGHRA, CDR2 YSYEKL, per germline. The CDR3 nucleotides are TGCGCCAGCAGCCAAGATGGAGGGGTTAATGAAAAACTGTTTTTT. The encoded protein is CASSQDGGVNEKLFF.

The V gene is TRBV5-1, the J gene TRBJ2-3; TRBD2 matches 10 bases. The CDR3 totals 16 residues. Germline V gene data show CDR1 as SGHRS and CDR2 as YFSETQ. V was pared by 5 bases and J by 2 bases, with 8 bases of the junction left unmatched. CDR3 amino acids: CASSQETSGVTDTQYF. CDR3 bases: TGCGCCAGCAGTCAGGAAACTAGCGGGGTCACAGATACGCAGTATTTT.

The V call is TRBV19, the J call TRBJ2-7, with D possibly being TRBD1 (6 bases). The CDR3 has 15 amino acids. Germline V gene data show CDR1 as LNHDA and CDR2 as SQIVND (reference sequence). V lost 3 bases and J 6 bases, leaving 18 bases between the germline ends. The DNA of the CDR3 is TGTGCCAGTAGTATCCTGGCAGGGGCGTTAGGCGAGCAGTACTTC. This translates into CASSILAGALGEQYF. Variable domain in full (rest from reference TRBV19 and TRBJ2-7): DGGITQSPKYLFRKEGQNVTLSCEQNLNHDAMYWYRQDPGQGLRLIYYSQIVNDFQKGDIAEGYSVSREKKESFPLTVTSAQKNPTAFYLCASSILAGALGEQYFGPGTRLTVT.

Written as DNA, the CDR3 is TGCAGCGTTGAAAGGGGGCAGGGAGACTTCTACGAGCAGTACTTC. Protein sequence: CSVERGQGDFYEQYF. The chain carries TRBV29-1 and TRBJ2-7, with 7 bases identical to TRBD1. The junction had 10 bases not matched to a gene; V was cut back by 2 bases and J by 3 bases. CDR3 length equals 15 residues. CDR1 is SQVTM and CDR2 is ANQGSEA in the germline V gene.

V is TRBV6-1 and J is TRBJ2-1; TRBD2 aligns across 8 bases. The V segment lost 3 bases and the J segment 0 bases; nucleotides outside the gene matches: 7. The CDR3 length is 17 residues. Germline V lookup: CDR1 MNHNS, CDR2 SASEGT. The CDR3 protein is CASSDVAGGFSYNEQFF. The CDR3 DNA sequence: TGTGCCAGCAGTGATGTGGCGGGGGGCTTCTCCTACAATGAGCAGTTCTTC.

This chain connects TRBV6-6 to TRBJ1-1; no firm D call. Trimming took 7 bases from V and 3 from J, leaving 9 bases between them. This CDR3 region has 12 residues. In germline, CDR1 is MNHNY, CDR2 SVGAGI (reference sequence). The CDR3 coding sequence is TGTGCCAGCACCCCCCGTCACACTGAAGCTTTCTTT. Translation: CASTPRHTEAFF.

The chain has TRBV4-1 and TRBJ2-1; D is possibly TRBD2 (6 bases). Deletions cut 1 base from V and 8 bases from J, with 18 bases between. The CDR3 has 16 residues. CDR1 is MGHRA, CDR2 YSYEKL, per germline. CDR3 sequence (DNA): TGCGCCAGCAGCCAAGTCCCGGGGGTCACAGGAGATGAGCAGTTCTTC. Residues: CASSQVPGVTGDEQFF.

V usage is TRBV7-2 and J usage is TRBJ2-3, with 9 bases that match TRBD2. Germline V lookup: CDR1 SGHTA, CDR2 FQGNSA. The CDR3 runs 18 residues. V lost 1 base, J lost 3 bases, and 11 bases stayed unmatched. CDR3 nucleotides: TGTGCCAGCAGCTTAGACGGGTCGGCGGGGGGGCCTACAGATACGCAGTATTTT. It is translated as CASSLDGSAGGPTDTQYF. The full variable domain, its missing parts supplied by reference TRBV7-2 and TRBJ2-3, is GAGVSQSPSNKVTEKGKDVELRCDPISGHTALYWYRQSLGQGLEFLIYFQGNSAPDKSGLPSDRFSAERTGGSVSTLTIQRTQQEDSAVYLCASSLDGSAGGPTDTQYFGPGTRLTVL.

This chain links TRBV2 with TRBJ1-2; possible D gene TRBD1, 5 bases. Germline V CDR1 and CDR2: SNHLY, FYNNEI. This CDR3 contains 14 residues. The V end was cut by 9 bases, the J end by 4 bases, with 18 bases between. CDR3 amino acids: CARATPTDIYGYTF. In nucleotides, the CDR3 is TGTGCCAGAGCCACCCCGACAGATATCTATGGCTACACCTTC.

The J gene is TRBJ2-1, the V gene TRBV2, with D unclear. From germline, CDR1 is SNHLY and CDR2 FYNNEI. This CDR3 is 13 amino acids long. V was cut by 1 base and J by 6 bases, with 7 bases left in between. The CDR3 region has the DNA TGTGCCAGCAGTGAAGGAATCGGCAATGAGCAGTTCTTC. Translated, it gives CASSEGIGNEQFF. The variable domain in full, completed from reference TRBV2 and TRBJ2-1, reads EPEVTQTPSHQVTQMGQEVILRCVPISNHLYFYWYRQILGQKVEFLVSFYNNEISEKSEIFDDQFSVERPDGSNFTLKIRSTKLEDSAMYFCASSEGIGNEQFFGPGTRLTVL.

This clone showed up just once. The rearrangement uses TRBV6-5 and TRBJ2-5; maybe TRBD1 (6 bases). Germline-derived CDR1 and CDR2 are MNHEY and SVGAGI. The CDR3 is 15 amino acids. The ends were cut back, 2 bases at V and 4 bases at J, with 14 bases in the middle. CDR3 sequence: CASSYEIGGRETQYF. The CDR3 DNA reads as TGTGCCAGCAGTTACGAGATAGGGGGACGAGAGACCCAGTACTTC.

The chain combines TRBV4-3 with TRBJ1-1, with TRBD1 matching 8 bases. Germline V lookup: CDR1 LGHNA, CDR2 YSLEER. The CDR3 has 15 amino acids. V shed 1 base and J 1 base; nucleotides not matched to a gene: 2. The CDR3 DNA follows: TGCGCCAGCAGCCAAGTCGACAGGGGGAACACTGAAGCTTTCTTT. Protein: CASSQVDRGNTEAFF.

This rearrangement joins TRBV4-1 to TRBJ1-3; no reliable D call. Germline CDR1 reads MGHRA; CDR2 reads YSYEKL. V lost 0 bases and J 5 bases, leaving 14 bases between the germline ends. This CDR3 region has 16 residues. The DNA for the CDR3 is TGCGCCAGCAGCCAAGATCTTCCGGAGTCGCGAAACACCATATATTTT. This encodes CASSQDLPESRNTIYF.

Details on this clone: At one of its ends the junction is not consistent with the germline gene, which may arise from a read error. J is TRBJ2-7 and V is TRBV30, with D possibly matching TRBD1 (7 bases). CDR1 and CDR2 from the germline V gene are GTSNPN and SVGIG (reference sequence). This CDR3 comprises 12 residues. The CDR3 loop reads CAGQGGAPGTVF. The CDR3, as DNA: TGTGCCGGCCAGGGGGGCGCACCGGGGACCGTATTC.

The chain recombines TRBV15 with TRBJ2-7; perhaps TRBD2 as D (7 bases). The CDR3 consists of 16 residues. Germline CDR1 reads LNHNV; CDR2 reads YYDKDF (reference sequence). V lost 5 bases and J lost 7, with 24 bases in between. CDR3 region: CATSGGGRDLPREQYF. The CDR3 DNA is TGTGCCACCAGCGGGGGGGGCAGAGACTTGCCTCGGGAGCAGTACTTC.

The V call is TRBV27, the J call TRBJ2-7; maybe TRBD1 (6 bases). Germline loops: CDR1 MNHEY, CDR2 SMNVEV (reference sequence). V was pared by 2 bases and J by 1 base, with 6 bases between. The CDR3 has 13 amino acids. The CDR3 here is CASSLQGSYEQYF. In DNA, the CDR3 is TGTGCCAGCAGTTTACAGGGGTCCTACGAGCAGTACTTC.

The chain links TRBV9 to TRBJ2-5, with 8 bases fitting TRBD2. Germline loops: CDR1 SGDLS, CDR2 YYNGEE. Trimming at V came to 3 bases and at J to 3 bases, leaving 10 bases not matched to a gene. The CDR3 consists of 16 residues. The CDR3, as DNA: TGTGCCAGCAGCGCCGGACCGGGACTAGGAAAAGAGACCCAGTACTTC. Residues: CASSAGPGLGKETQYF.

The chain couples TRBV30 to TRBJ1-6; D gene unclear. The CDR3 loop spans 13 amino acids. Germline CDR1 and CDR2: GTSNPN and SVGIG (reference sequence). Trimming took 1 base from V and 6 from J, leaving 7 bases between them. The CDR3 reads CAWSELPNSPLHF. DNA of the CDR3: TGTGCCTGGAGTGAACTCCCTAATTCACCCCTCCACTTT. Full variable domain (missing parts from reference TRBV30 and TRBJ1-6): SQTIHQWPATLVQPVGSPLSLECTVEGTSNPNLYWYRQAAGRGLQLLFYSVGIGQISSEVPQNLSASRPQDRQFILSSKKLLLSDSGFYLCAWSELPNSPLHFGNGTRLTVT.

The chain has TRBV7-9 and TRBJ1-1; tentatively, D is TRBD1 (6 bases). From germline, CDR1 is SEHNR and CDR2 FQNEAQ (reference sequence). V lost 5 bases to trimming and J lost 0 bases, with 10 bases between them. The CDR3 extends over 14 amino acids. CDR3 nucleotide sequence: TGTGCCAGCAGCAATGGACAGCTGAACACTGAAGCTTTCTTT. Protein sequence: CASSNGQLNTEAFF.

The rearrangement links TRBV7-9 to TRBJ2-6, with D maybe TRBD1 (5 bases). The length of the CDR3 is 13 residues. V lost 11 bases, J lost 0 bases, and 8 bases lay in between. CDR1 and CDR2 from the germline V gene are SEHNR and FQNEAQ (reference sequence). CDR3: CARRGSGANVLTF. As DNA, the CDR3 is TGTGCCCGAAGGGGCTCTGGGGCCAACGTCCTGACTTTC.

The chain is built from TRBV19 and TRBJ1-3, with D tentatively TRBD1 (5 bases). V gave up 4 bases and J gave up 0 bases, with 19 bases separating them. The CDR3 totals 18 residues. Germline V gene sequence: CDR1 LNHDA, CDR2 SQIVND (reference sequence). CDR3 in amino acids: CASSTLQSTALSGNTIYF. Here the CDR3 DNA reads TGTGCCAGTAGTACCCTTCAGTCGACAGCTCTCTCTGGAAACACCATATATTTT.

This clone was observed a handful of times. This sequence joins TRBV4-3 and TRBJ1-2, with 7 bases aligning to TRBD1. There are 18 residues in the CDR3. Losses at the gene ends were 0 bases for V and 8 bases for J; bases not matched to a gene: 18. Germline CDR1 is LGHNA and CDR2 is YSLEER. In DNA form, the CDR3 reads TGCGCCAGCAGCCAAGATCTTGAAAGTTTCGGGACAGTGAGGGGCTACACCTTC. Encoded protein: CASSQDLESFGTVRGYTF.

The V call is TRBV7-9, the J call TRBJ2-3, with TRBD2 matching over 11 bases. Germline V gene data show CDR1 as SEHNR and CDR2 as FQNEAQ (reference sequence). V shed 5 bases, J shed 6 bases, and the junction held 10 bases outside the gene matches. The length of the CDR3 is 16 residues. CDR3 in amino acids: CASSDTSGGQGDTQYF. CDR3 sequence (DNA): TGTGCCAGCAGCGACACTAGCGGGGGCCAGGGGGATACGCAGTATTTT.

The chain links TRBV7-8 to TRBJ1-2; D possibly corresponds to TRBD1 (5 bases). Per the germline V gene, CDR1 is SGHVS and CDR2 is FQNEAQ. This CDR3 has 15 amino acids. The V end was cut by 0 bases, the J end by 4 bases, with 12 bases between. Here the CDR3 reads CASSLALGQSYGYTF. The CDR3 bases are TGTGCCAGCAGCTTAGCGCTAGGACAATCCTATGGCTACACCTTC. Looking up the rest from reference TRBV7-8 and TRBJ1-2 gives the full variable domain: GAGVSQSPRYKVAKRGQDVALRCDPISGHVSLFWYQQALGQGPEFLTYFQNEAQLDKSGLPSDRFFAERPEGSVSTLKIQRTQQEDSAVYLCASSLALGQSYGYTFGSGTRLTVV.

The chain has TRBV19 and TRBJ2-1, with TRBD1 as a possible D gene (5 bases). Trimming left V 5 bases short and J 6 bases short, with 23 bases between. This CDR3 is built from 17 residues. Germline V gene sequence: CDR1 LNHDA, CDR2 SQIVND (reference sequence). Here the CDR3 DNA reads TGTGCCAGTAGTGGGGCTCAGACAGTATACTTGGGCAATGAGCAGTTCTTC. Translated, it gives CASSGAQTVYLGNEQFF.

This rearrangement joins TRBV29-1 to TRBJ1-2; the D gene is possibly TRBD1 (5 bases). Germline assignment: CDR1 SQVTM and CDR2 ANQGSEA. Deletions cut 4 bases from V and 7 bases from J, with 16 bases between. This CDR3 contains 13 residues. In nucleotides, the CDR3 is TGCAGCGTTGTGGGGCAGGGTACGAGTGGCTACACCTTC. Translation gives CSVVGQGTSGYTF.

The rearrangement links TRBV27 to TRBJ2-5, with 8 bases aligning to TRBD1. The CDR3 runs 13 residues. V lost 6 bases and J lost 2; bases outside the gene matches: 2. The germline V gene encodes CDR1 MNHEY and CDR2 SMNVEV (reference sequence). The CDR3 spells CASSRDRQETQYF. CDR3 bases: TGTGCCAGCAGCCGGGACAGGCAAGAGACCCAGTACTTC.

This chain joins TRBV27 and TRBJ1-1; D is possibly TRBD1 (5 bases). Germline-derived CDR1 and CDR2 are MNHEY and SMNVEV (reference sequence). Trimming stripped 6 bases from V and 8 bases from J, with 16 bases between. This CDR3 is 13 amino acids long. In nucleotides, the CDR3 is TGTGCCAGCAGCCCTGGGGGGATCAGAGAAGCTTTCTTT. Translation gives CASSPGGIREAFF.